This T cell receptor beta chain originates from a study of beta chain features in type 1 diabetes. Sequenced material consisted of expressed TCRB transcripts (all of the isolated RNA was reverse transcribed). Profiled with immunoSEQ multiplex PCR; TCRdb holds only in-frame clones, not every one. The sample carries 450,000 to 600,000 clones, around 30% recorded once. The length of the CDR3 is 14 residues. Germline CDR1 SGHTA, CDR2 FQGTGA. Trimming removed 2 bases at V and 3 bases at J, with 11 bases between. The V and J genes are TRBV7-3 and TRBJ2-7; the D is unclear. Sequenced input: naive CD4+ T cells from blood. The clonotype was recovered from a man aged 18 to 35 in good health. The CDR3 nucleotides are TGTGCCAGCAGCTTAGGCCGGGCTAACTACGAGCAGTACTTC. The encoded protein is CASSLGRANYEQYF.